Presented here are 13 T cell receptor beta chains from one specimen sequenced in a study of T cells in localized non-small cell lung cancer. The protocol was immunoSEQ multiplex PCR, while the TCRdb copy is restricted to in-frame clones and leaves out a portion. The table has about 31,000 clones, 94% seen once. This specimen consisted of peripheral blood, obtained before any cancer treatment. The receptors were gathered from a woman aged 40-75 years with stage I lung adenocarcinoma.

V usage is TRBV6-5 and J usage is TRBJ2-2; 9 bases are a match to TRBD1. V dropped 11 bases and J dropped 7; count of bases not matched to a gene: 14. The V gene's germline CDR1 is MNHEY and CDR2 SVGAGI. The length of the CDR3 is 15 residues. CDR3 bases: TGTGCCTCTTCGAGGGACAGGGATATGGTCGGGGAGCTGTTTTTT. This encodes CASSRDRDMVGELFF.

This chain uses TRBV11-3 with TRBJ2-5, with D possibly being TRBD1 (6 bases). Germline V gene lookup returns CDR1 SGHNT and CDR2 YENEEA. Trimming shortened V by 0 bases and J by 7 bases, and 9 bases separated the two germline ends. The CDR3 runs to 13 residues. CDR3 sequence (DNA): TGTGCCAGCAGCTTAGAGTTACAGGGGACCCAGTACTTC. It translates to CASSLELQGTQYF.

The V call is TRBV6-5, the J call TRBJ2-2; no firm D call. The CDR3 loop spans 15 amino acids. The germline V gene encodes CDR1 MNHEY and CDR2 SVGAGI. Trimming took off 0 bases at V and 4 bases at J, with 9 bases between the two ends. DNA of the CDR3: TGTGCCAGCAGTTACTCCTGGGAAAGCACCGGGGAGCTGTTTTTT. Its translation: CASSYSWESTGELFF.

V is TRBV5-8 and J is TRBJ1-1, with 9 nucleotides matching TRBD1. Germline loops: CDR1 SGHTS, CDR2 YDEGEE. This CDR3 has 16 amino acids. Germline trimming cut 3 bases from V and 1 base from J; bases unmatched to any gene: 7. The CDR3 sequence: CASSSYRGPRNTEAFF. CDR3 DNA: TGTGCCAGCAGCTCCTACAGGGGGCCGCGGAACACTGAAGCTTTCTTT.

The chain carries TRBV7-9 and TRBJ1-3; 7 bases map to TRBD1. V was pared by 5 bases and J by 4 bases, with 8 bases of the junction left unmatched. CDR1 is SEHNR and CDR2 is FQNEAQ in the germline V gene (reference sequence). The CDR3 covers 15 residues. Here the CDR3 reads CASSPRGGSGNTIYF. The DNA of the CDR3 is TGTGCCAGCAGCCCTCGAGGGGGCTCCGGAAACACCATATATTTT.

The CDR3 DNA reads as TGTGCCAGCAGCTTAGCAGGCGGTAGCTCCTACGAGCAGTACTTC. Translating it yields CASSLAGGSSYEQYF. The chain couples TRBV7-3 to TRBJ2-7; D is undetermined. There are 15 residues in the CDR3. CDR1 and CDR2 from the germline V gene are SGHTA and FQGTGA. Trimming took 2 bases from V and 0 from J, leaving 11 bases between them.

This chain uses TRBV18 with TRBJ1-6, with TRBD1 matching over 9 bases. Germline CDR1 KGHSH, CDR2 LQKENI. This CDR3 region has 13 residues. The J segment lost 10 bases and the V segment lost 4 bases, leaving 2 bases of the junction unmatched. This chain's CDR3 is CASSRDRASPLHF. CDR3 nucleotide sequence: TGTGCCAGCTCACGGGACAGGGCATCACCCCTCCACTTT.

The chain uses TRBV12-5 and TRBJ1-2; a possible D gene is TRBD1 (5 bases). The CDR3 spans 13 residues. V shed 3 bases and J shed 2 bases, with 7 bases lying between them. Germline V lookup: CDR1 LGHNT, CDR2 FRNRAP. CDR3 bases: TGTGCTAGTGGTTTCCGACAGAACTATGGCTACACCTTC. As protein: CASGFRQNYGYTF.

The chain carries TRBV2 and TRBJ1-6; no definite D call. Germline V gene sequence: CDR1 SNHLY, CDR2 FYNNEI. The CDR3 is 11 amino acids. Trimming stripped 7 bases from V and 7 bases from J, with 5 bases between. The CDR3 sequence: CASKHNSPLHF. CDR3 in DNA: TGTGCCAGCAAACACAATTCACCCCTCCACTTT.

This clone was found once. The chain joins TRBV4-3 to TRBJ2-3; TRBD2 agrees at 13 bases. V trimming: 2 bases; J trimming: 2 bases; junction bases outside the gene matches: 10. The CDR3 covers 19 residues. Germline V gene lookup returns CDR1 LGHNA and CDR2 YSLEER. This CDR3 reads CASSQRTSGSLGPTDTQYF. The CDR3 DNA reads TGCGCCAGCAGCCAAAGGACTAGCGGGAGCCTGGGGCCCACAGATACGCAGTATTTT.

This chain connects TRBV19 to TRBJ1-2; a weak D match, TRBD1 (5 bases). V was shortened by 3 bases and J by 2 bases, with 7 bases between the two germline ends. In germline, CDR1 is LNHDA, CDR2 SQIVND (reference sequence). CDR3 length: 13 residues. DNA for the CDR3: TGTGCCAGTAGTATTCAGGGCAACTATGGCTACACCTTC. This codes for CASSIQGNYGYTF. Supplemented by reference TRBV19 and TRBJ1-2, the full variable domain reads DGGITQSPKYLFRKEGQNVTLSCEQNLNHDAMYWYRQDPGQGLRLIYYSQIVNDFQKGDIAEGYSVSREKKESFPLTVTSAQKNPTAFYLCASSIQGNYGYTFGSGTRLTVV.

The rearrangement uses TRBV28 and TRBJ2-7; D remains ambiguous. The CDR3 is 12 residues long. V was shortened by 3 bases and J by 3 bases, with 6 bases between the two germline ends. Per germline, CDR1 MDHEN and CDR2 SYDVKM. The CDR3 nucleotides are TGTGCCAGCAGTTTCCAGCTCTACGAGCAGTACTTC. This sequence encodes CASSFQLYEQYF.

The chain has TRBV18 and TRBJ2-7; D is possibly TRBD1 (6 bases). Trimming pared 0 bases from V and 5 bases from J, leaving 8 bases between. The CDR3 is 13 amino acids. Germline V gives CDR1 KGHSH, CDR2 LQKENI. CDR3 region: CASSPPSGDEQYF. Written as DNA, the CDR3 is TGTGCCAGCTCACCACCCTCAGGGGACGAGCAGTACTTC.